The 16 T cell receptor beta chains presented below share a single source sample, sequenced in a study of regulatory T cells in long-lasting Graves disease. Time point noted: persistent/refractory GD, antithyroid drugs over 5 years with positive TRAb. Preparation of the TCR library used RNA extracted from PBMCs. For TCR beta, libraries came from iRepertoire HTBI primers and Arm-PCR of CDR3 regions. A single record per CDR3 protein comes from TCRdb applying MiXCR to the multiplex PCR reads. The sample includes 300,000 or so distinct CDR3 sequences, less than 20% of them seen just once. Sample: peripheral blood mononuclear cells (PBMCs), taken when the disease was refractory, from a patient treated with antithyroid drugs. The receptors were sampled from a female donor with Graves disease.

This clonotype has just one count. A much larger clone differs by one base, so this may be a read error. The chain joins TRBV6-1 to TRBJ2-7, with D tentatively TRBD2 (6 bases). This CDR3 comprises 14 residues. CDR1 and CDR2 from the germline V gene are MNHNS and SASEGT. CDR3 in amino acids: CASSVPGLTYKQYF. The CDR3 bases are TGTGCCAGCAGTGTACCGGGACTCACCTACAAGCAGTACTTC.

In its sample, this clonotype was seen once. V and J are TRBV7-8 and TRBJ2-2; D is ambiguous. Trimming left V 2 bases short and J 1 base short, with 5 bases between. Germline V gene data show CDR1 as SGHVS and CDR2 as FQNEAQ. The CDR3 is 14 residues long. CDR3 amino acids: CASSLTWNTGELFF. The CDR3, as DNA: TGTGCCAGCAGCTTAACTTGGAACACCGGGGAGCTGTTTTTT.

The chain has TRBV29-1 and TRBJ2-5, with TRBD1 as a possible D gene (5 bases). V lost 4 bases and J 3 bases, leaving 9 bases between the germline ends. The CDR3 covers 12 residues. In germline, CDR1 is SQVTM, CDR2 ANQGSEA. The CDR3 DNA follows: TGCAGCGTTGGGCAGGGAAAAGAGACCCAGTACTTC. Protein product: CSVGQGKETQYF.

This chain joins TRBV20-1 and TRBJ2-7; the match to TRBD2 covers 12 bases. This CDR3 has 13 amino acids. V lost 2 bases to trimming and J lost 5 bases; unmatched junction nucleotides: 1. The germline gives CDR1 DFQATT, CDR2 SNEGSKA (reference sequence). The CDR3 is CSARLAGGNEQYF. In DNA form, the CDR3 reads TGCAGTGCTAGACTAGCGGGAGGGAACGAGCAGTACTTC.

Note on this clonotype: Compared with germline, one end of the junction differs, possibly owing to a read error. Here the CDR3 DNA reads TGTGCCAGCAGTTTAGCGGGGGGGATGCAGGGTTGCACCTTC. Protein product: CASSLAGGMQGCTF. This chain joins TRBV11-2 and TRBJ1-2; D perhaps matches TRBD1 (5 bases). Germline CDR1 reads SGHAT; CDR2 reads FQNNGV. This CDR3 comprises 14 residues.

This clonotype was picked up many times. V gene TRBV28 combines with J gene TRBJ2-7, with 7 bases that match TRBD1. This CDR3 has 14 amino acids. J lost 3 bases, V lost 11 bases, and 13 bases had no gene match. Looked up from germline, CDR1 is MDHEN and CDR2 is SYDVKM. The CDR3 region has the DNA TGTGCCGCAAGGGGGTGGGCAGGGGGCTACGAGCAGTACTTC. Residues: CAARGWAGGYEQYF.

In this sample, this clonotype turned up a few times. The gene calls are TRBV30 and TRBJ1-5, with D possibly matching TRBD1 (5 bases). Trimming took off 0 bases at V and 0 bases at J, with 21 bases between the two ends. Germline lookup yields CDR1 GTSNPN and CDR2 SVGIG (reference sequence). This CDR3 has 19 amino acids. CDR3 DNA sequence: TGTGCCTGGAGTGTCCTCAGGCCATTGGGACCGTATAGCAATCAGCCCCAGCATTTT. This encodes CAWSVLRPLGPYSNQPQHF.

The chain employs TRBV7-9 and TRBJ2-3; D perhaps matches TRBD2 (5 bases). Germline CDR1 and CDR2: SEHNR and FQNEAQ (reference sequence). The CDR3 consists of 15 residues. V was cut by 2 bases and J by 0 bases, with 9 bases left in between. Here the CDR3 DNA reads TGTGCCAGCAGCTTAAGGAGCGGCAGCACAGATACGCAGTATTTT. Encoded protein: CASSLRSGSTDTQYF. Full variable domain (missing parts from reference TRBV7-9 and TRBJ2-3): DTGVSQNPRHKITKRGQNVTFRCDPISEHNRLYWYRQTLGQGPEFLTYFQNEAQLEKSRLLSDRFSAERPKGSFSTLEIQRTEQGDSAMYLCASSLRSGSTDTQYFGPGTRLTVL.

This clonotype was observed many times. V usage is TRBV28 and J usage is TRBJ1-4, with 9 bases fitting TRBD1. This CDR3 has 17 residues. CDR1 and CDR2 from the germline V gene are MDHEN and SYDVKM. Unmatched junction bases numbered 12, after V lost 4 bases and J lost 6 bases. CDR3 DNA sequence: TGTGCCAGCAGTTCCCCTTTCTGGGACAGGGATCATGAAAAACTGTTTTTT. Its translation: CASSSPFWDRDHEKLFF.

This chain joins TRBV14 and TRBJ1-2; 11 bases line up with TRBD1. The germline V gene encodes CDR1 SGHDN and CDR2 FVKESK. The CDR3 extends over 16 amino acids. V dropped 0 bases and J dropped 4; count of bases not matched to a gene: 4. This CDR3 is CASSQDLGQGGYGYTF. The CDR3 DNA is TGTGCCAGCAGCCAAGATCTGGGACAGGGGGGCTATGGCTACACCTTC.

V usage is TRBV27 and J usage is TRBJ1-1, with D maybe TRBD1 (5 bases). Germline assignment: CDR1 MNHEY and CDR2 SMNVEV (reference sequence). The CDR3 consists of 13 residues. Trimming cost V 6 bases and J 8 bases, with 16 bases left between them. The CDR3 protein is CASRYGGSLEAFF. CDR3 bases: TGTGCCAGCAGGTACGGGGGGTCCCTAGAAGCTTTCTTT.

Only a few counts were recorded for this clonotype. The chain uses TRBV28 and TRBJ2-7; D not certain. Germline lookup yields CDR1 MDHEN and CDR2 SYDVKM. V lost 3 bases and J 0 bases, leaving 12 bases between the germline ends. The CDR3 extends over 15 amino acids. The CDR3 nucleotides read TGTGCCAGCAGTTTCGGACGGCCTTTCTCCTACGAGCAGTACTTC. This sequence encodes CASSFGRPFSYEQYF. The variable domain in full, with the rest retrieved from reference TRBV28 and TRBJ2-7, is DVKVTQSSRYLVKRTGEKVFLECVQDMDHENMFWYRQDPGLGLRLIYFSYDVKMKEKGDIPEGYSVSREKKERFSLILESASTNQTSMYLCASSFGRPFSYEQYFGPGTRLTVT.

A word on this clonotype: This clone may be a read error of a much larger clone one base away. The CDR3 DNA reads TGTGCCAGCAGTACTCCCGGGGGCGTAGCTTTCTTT. Encoded protein: CASSTPGGVAFF. This rearrangement joins TRBV12-3 or TRBV12-4 to TRBJ1-1; D is perhaps TRBD1 (6 bases). The CDR3 is 12 amino acids. The V end lost 5 bases, the J end lost 10 bases, and 14 bases lay between the germline ends.

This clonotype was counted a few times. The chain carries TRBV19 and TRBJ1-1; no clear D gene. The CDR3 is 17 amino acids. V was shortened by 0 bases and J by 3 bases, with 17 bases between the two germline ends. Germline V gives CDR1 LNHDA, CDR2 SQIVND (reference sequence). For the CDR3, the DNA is TGTGCCAGTAGTATAGATCACGGGATTCTATTGGACACTGAAGCTTTCTTT. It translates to CASSIDHGILLDTEAFF.

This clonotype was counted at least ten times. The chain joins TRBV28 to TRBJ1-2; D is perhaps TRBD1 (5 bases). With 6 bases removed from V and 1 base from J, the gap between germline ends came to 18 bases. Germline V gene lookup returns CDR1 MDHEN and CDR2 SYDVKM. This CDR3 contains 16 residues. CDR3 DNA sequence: TGTGCCAGCAGGCTTGCTTTGTACAGGAATAACTATGGCTACACCTTC. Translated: CASRLALYRNNYGYTF.

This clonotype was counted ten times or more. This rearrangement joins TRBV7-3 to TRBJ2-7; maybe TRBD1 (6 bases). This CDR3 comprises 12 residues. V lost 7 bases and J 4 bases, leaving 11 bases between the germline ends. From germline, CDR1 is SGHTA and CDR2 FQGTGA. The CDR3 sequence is CASKIGGYEQYF. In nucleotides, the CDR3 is TGTGCCAGCAAGATAGGGGGATACGAGCAGTACTTC.